This paragraph covers one T cell receptor (beta chain) sequence. This sample was taken from a study of blood T cell repertoires in COVID-19. The study recruited people aged roughly 18 to 95 years across approximately 25 US areas. Libraries were prepared by immunoSEQ multiplex PCR; TCRdb keeps only in-frame clonotypes and omits some of them. The sample gives around 380,000 clones, about 87% of which show up once; 1% to 1.5% is in the top ten. This CDR3 has 15 amino acids. After removal of 2 bases from V and 5 bases from J, the junction contained 3 bases not matched to a gene. Germline V CDR1 and CDR2: MNHEY, SVGAGI.

Source material: PBMCs or T cells enriched from blood (not recorded which). The TCR originated in a man aged 30-40 years who had recovered from COVID-19. The V gene is TRBV6-5, the J gene TRBJ2-2; 9 nucleotides agree with TRBD2. The CDR3 nucleotides read TGTGCCAGCAGTTACGGGCTAGCGGGGACCGGGGAGCTGTTTTTT. It specifies CASSYGLAGTGELFF.